The 3 T cell receptor beta chains below all came from one sample that was sequenced in a study of blood T cell repertoires in COVID-19. TCRdb's table, derived via immunoSEQ multiplex PCR, lists solely in-frame clones and lacks some. In the table there are 270,000 or so clones, 80% to 90% of which are singletons. Sequencing was done on a sample of peripheral blood. Receptors were obtained from a woman in her twenties or thirties with COVID-19, enrolled during active disease.

This clone came up a few times. This chain joins TRBV6-5 and TRBJ1-1; D may be TRBD1 (5 bases). Looked up from germline, CDR1 is MNHEY and CDR2 is SVGAGI. CDR3 length: 12 amino acids. V lost 7 bases and J 8 bases, leaving 14 bases between the germline ends. The CDR3 loop is CASTDGGFEAFF. DNA of the CDR3: TGTGCCAGCACCGACGGGGGATTCGAAGCTTTCTTT.

The V and J genes are TRBV5-1 and TRBJ1-1; no firm D call. The germline V gene has CDR1 SGHRS and CDR2 YFSETQ. V lost 3 bases to trimming and J lost 1 base, with 16 bases between them. CDR3 length: 16 amino acids. The CDR3 protein is CASSSALVGANTEAFF. As DNA, the CDR3 is TGCGCCAGCAGCTCCGCCCTAGTTGGAGCGAACACTGAAGCTTTCTTT.

This chain connects TRBV30 to TRBJ2-3, with D unclear. Looked up from germline, CDR1 is GTSNPN and CDR2 is SVGIG (reference sequence). The CDR3 is 11 amino acids. V lost 1 base, J lost 13 bases, and 12 bases lay in between. The CDR3 is CAWSALEQKYF. In DNA form, the CDR3 reads TGTGCCTGGAGTGCATTGGAACAGAAGTATTTT.